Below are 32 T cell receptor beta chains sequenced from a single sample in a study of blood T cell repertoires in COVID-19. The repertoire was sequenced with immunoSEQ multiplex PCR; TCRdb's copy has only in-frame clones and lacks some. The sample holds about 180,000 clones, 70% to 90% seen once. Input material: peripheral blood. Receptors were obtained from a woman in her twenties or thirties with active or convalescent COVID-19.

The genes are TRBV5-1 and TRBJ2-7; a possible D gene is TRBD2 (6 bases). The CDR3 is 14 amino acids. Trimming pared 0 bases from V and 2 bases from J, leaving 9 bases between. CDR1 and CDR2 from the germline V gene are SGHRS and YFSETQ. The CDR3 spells CASSLDGSTYEQYF. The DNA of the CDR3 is TGCGCCAGCAGCTTGGACGGGAGCACCTACGAGCAGTACTTC.

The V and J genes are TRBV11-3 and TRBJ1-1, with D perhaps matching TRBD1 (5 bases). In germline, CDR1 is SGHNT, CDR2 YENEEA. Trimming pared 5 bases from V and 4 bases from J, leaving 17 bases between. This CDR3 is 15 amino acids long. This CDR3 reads CASSQGTPWGTEAFF. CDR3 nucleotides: TGTGCCAGCAGCCAGGGAACACCCTGGGGCACTGAAGCTTTCTTT.

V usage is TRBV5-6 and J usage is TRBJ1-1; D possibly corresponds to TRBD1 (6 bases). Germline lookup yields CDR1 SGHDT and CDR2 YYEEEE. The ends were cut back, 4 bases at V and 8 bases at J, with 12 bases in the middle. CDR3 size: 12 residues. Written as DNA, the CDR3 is TGTGCCAGCAGCCCACAGGGTAGAGAAGCTTTCTTT. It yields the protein CASSPQGREAFF.

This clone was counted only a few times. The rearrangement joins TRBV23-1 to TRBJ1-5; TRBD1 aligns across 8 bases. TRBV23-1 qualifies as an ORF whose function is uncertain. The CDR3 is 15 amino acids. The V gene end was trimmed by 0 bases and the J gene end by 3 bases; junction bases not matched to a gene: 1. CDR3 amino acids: CASSQSTGDNQPQHF. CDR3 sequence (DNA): TGCGCCAGCAGTCAATCGACAGGGGACAATCAGCCCCAGCATTTT.

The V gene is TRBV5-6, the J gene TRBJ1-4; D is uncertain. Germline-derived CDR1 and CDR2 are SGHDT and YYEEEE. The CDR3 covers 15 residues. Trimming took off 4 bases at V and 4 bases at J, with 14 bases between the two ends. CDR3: CASSHRGRLNEKLFF. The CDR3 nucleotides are TGTGCCAGCAGCCATAGAGGGCGGCTTAATGAAAAACTGTTTTTT.

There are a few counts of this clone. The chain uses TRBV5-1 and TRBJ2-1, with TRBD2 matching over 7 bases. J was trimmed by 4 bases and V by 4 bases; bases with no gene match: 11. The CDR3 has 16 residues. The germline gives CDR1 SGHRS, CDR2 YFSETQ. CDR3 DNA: TGCGCCAGCAGCCGCAGACTAGCTGAACCGTACAATGAGCAGTTCTTC. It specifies CASSRRLAEPYNEQFF.

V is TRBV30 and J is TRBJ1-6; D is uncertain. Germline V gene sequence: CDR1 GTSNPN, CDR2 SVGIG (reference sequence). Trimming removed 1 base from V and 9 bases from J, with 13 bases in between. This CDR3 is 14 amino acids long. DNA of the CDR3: TGTGCCTGGAGTGATCAAGTCCCCGGTTCACCCCTCCACTTT. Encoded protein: CAWSDQVPGSPLHF.

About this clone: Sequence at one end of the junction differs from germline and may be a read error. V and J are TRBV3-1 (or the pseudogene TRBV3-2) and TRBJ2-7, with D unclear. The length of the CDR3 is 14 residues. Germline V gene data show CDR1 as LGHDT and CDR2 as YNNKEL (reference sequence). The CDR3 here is CASNQGKGRSEQYF. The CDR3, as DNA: TGTGCCAGCAACCAAGGGAAAGGTAGGAGCGAGCAGTACTTC.

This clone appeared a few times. The CDR3 region is CASSRDRGTVGYTF. The CDR3 bases are TGTGCCAGTAGTAGGGACCGGGGGACTGTAGGCTACACCTTC. The chain links TRBV19 to TRBJ1-2, with a weak D call TRBD1 (5 bases). Germline assignment: CDR1 LNHDA and CDR2 SQIVND (reference sequence). Between the trimmed V and J ends, which lost 4 bases and 8 bases, there was a span of 17 bases. The CDR3 loop spans 14 amino acids.

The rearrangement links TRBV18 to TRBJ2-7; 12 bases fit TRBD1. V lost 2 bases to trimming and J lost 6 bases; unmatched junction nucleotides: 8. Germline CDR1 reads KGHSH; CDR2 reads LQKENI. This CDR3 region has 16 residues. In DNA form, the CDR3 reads TGTGCCAGCTCACCAAGAACCGGGACAGGGGGCGGCGAGCAGTACTTC. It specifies CASSPRTGTGGGEQYF. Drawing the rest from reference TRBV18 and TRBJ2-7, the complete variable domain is NAGVMQNPRHLVRRRGQEARLRCSPMKGHSHVYWYRQLPEEGLKFMVYLQKENIIDESGMPKERFSAEFPKEGPSILRIQQVVRGDSAAYFCASSPRTGTGGGEQYFGPGTRLTVT.

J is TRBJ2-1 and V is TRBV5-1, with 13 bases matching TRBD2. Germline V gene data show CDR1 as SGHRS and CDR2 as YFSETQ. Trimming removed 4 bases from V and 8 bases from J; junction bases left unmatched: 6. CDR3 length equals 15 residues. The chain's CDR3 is CASSPSTSGGDEQFF. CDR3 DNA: TGCGCCAGCAGCCCATCCACTAGCGGGGGGGATGAGCAGTTCTTC.

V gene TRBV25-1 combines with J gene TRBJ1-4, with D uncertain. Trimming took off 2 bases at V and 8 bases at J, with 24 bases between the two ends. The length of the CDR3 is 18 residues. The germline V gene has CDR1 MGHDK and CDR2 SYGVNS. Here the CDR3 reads CASSENVNSGSGGEKLFF. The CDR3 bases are TGTGCCAGCAGTGAAAATGTCAATTCGGGGAGCGGTGGAGAAAAACTGTTTTTT. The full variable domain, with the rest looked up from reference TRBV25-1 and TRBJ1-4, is EADIYQTPRYLVIGTGKKITLECSQTMGHDKMYWYQQDPGMELHLIHYSYGVNSTEKGDLSSESTVSRIRTEHFPLTLESARPSHTSQYLCASSENVNSGSGGEKLFFGSGTQLSVL.

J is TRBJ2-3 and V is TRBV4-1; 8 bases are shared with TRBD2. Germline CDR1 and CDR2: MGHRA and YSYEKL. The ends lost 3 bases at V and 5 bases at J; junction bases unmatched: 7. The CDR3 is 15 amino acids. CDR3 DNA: TGCGCCAGCAGCCATACGGGGGGGCGGGAAGATACGCAGTATTTT. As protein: CASSHTGGREDTQYF.

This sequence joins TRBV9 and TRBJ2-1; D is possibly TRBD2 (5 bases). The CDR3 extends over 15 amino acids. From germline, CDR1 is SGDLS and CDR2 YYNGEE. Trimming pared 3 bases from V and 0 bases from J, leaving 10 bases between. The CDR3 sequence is CASSAARGSYNEQFF. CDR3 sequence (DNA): TGTGCCAGCAGCGCCGCCCGGGGCTCCTACAATGAGCAGTTCTTC.

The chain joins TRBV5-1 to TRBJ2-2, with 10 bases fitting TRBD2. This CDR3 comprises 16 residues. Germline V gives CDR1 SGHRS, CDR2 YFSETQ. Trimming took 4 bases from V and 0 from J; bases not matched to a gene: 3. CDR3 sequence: CASSLLAGANTGELFF. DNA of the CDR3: TGCGCCAGCAGCCTTCTAGCGGGGGCGAACACCGGGGAGCTGTTTTTT.

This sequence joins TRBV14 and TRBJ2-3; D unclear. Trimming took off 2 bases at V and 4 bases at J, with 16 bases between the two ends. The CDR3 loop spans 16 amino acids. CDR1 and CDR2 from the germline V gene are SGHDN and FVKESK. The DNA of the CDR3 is TGTGCCAGCAGCCAACCCAGCTGGGCTGTTCCAGATACGCAGTATTTT. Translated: CASSQPSWAVPDTQYF.

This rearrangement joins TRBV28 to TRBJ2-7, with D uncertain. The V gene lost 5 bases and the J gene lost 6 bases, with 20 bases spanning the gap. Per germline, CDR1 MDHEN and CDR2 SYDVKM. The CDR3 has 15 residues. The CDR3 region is CASSPPEAVYSEQYF. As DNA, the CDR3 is TGTGCCAGCAGTCCGCCAGAGGCTGTCTATTCCGAGCAGTACTTC.

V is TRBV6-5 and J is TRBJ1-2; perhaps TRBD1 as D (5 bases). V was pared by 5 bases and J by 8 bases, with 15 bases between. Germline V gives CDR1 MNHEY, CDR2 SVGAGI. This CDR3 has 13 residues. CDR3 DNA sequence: TGTGCCAGCAGTAGAATAGGGGTTAACGGCTACACCTTC. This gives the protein CASSRIGVNGYTF.

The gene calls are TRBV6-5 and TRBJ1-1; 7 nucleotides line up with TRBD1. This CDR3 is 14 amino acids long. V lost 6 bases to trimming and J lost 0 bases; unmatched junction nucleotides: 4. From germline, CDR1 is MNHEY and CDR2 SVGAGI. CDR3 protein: CASRTGTVNTEAFF. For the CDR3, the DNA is TGTGCCAGCAGGACCGGGACAGTGAACACTGAAGCTTTCTTT.

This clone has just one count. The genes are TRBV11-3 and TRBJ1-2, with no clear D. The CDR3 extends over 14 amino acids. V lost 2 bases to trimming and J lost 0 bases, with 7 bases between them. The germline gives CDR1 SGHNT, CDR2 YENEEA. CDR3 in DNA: TGTGCCAGCAGCTTATTAGCAGCTAACTATGGCTACACCTTC. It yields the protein CASSLLAANYGYTF. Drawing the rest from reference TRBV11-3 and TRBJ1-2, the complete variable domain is EAGVVQSPRYKIIEKKQPVAFWCNPISGHNTLYWYLQNLGQGPELLIRYENEEAVDDSQLPKDRFSAERLKGVDSTLKIQPAELGDSAVYLCASSLLAANYGYTFGSGTRLTVV.

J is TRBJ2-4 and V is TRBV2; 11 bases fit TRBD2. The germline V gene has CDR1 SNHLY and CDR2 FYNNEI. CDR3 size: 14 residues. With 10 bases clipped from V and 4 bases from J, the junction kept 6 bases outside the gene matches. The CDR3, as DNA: TGTGCCACCATAGCGGGAGGGGTAAAAAACATTCAGTACTTC. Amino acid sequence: CATIAGGVKNIQYF.

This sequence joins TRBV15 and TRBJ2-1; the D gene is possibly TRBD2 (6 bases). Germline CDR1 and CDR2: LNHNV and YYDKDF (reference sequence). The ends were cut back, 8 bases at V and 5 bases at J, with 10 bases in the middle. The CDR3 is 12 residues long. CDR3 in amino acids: CATGTGNNEQFF. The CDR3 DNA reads TGTGCCACCGGGACTGGAAACAATGAGCAGTTCTTC.

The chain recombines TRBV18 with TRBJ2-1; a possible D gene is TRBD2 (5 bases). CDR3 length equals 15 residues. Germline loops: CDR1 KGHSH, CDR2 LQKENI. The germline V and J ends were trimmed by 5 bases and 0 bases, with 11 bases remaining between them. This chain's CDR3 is CASSALEGSYNEQFF. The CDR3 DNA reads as TGTGCCAGCTCAGCCTTAGAGGGCTCCTACAATGAGCAGTTCTTC.

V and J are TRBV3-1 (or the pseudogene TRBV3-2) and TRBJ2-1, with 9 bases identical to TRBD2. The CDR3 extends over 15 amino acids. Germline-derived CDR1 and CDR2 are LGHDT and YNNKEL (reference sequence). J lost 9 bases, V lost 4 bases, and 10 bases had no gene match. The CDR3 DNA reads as TGTGCCAGCAGCCGTGGGACTAGCCCGCAGGGTGAGCAGTTCTTC. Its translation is CASSRGTSPQGEQFF.

The CDR3 sequence is CAWTPLGRAGQPQHF. Written as DNA, the CDR3 is TGTGCCTGGACCCCCCTAGGCAGGGCAGGTCAGCCCCAGCATTTT. The J gene is TRBJ1-5, the V gene TRBV30; D is possibly TRBD1 (5 bases). V lost 4 bases to trimming and J lost 6 bases, with 19 bases between them. Germline CDR1 GTSNPN, CDR2 SVGIG (reference sequence). This CDR3 has 15 residues.

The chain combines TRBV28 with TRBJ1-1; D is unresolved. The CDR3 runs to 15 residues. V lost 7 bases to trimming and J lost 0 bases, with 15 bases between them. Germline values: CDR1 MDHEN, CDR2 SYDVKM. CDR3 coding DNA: TGTGCCAGCAACTTGGCAGACTCTATGAACACTGAAGCTTTCTTT. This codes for CASNLADSMNTEAFF. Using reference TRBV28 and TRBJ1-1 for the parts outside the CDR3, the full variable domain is DVKVTQSSRYLVKRTGEKVFLECVQDMDHENMFWYRQDPGLGLRLIYFSYDVKMKEKGDIPEGYSVSREKKERFSLILESASTNQTSMYLCASNLADSMNTEAFFGQGTRLTVV.

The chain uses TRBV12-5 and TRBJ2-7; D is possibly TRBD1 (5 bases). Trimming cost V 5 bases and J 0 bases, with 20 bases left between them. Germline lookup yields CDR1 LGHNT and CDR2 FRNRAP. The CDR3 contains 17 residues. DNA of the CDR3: TGTGCTAGTGGTATAGGACACGTCCGTCGGAGCTCCTACGAGCAGTACTTC. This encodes CASGIGHVRRSSYEQYF. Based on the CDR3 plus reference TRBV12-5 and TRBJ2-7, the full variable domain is DARVTQTPRHKVTEMGQEVTMRCQPILGHNTVFWYRQTMMQGLELLAYFRNRAPLDDSGMPKDRFSAEMPDATLATLKIQPSEPRDSAVYFCASGIGHVRRSSYEQYFGPGTRLTVT.

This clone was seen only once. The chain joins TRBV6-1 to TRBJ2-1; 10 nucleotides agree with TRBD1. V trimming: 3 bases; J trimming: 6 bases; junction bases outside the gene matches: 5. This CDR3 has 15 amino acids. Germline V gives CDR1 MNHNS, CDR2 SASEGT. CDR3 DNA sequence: TGTGCCAGCAGTGAGGGGACAGGGGCATTCAATGAGCAGTTCTTC. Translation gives CASSEGTGAFNEQFF.

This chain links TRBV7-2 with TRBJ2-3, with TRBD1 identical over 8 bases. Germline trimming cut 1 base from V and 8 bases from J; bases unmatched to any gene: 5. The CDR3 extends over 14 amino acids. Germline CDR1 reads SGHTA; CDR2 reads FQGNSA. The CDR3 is CASSLVQGAGTQYF. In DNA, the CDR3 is TGTGCCAGCAGCTTAGTTCAGGGGGCGGGTACGCAGTATTTT.

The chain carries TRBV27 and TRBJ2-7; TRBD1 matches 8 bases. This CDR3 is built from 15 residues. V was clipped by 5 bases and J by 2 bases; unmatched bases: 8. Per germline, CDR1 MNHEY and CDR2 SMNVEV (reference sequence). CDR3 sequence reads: CASSLTGTGTYEQYF. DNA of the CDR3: TGTGCCAGCAGTCTAACCGGGACAGGAACCTACGAGCAGTACTTC.

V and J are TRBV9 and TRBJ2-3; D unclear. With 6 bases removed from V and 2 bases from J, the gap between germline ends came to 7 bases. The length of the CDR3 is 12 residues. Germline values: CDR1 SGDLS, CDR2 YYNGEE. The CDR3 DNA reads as TGTGCCAGCAAGAGTTTCACAGATACGCAGTATTTT. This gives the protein CASKSFTDTQYF.

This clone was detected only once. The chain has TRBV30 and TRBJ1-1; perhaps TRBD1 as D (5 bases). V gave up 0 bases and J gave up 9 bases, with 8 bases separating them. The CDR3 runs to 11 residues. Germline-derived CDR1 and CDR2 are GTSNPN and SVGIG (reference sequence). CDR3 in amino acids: CAWSVGGKAFF. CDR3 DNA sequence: TGTGCCTGGAGTGTTGGGGGGAAAGCTTTCTTT.